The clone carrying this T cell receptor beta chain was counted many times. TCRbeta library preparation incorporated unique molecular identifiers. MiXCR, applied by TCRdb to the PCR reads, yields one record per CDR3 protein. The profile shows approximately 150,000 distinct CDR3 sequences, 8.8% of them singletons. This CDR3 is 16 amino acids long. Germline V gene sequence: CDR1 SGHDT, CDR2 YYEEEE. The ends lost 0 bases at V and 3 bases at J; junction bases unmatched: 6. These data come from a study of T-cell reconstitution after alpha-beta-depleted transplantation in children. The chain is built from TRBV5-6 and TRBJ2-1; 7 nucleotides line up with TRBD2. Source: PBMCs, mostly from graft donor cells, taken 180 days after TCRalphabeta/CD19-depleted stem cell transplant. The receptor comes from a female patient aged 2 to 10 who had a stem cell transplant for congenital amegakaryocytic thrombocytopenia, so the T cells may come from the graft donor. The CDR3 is CASSLVSASGYNEQFF. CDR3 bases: TGTGCCAGCAGCTTGGTCTCGGCTAGCGGCTACAATGAGCAGTTCTTC.